The clone carrying this TCR beta chain was seen a handful of times. Under the authors' procedure: Quantification of nucleated cells was approximated via reference gene primer amplification. Repertoires were generated with immunoSEQ multiplex PCR, while TCRdb's copy carries only in-frame clones and drops some. For V, J and clone size, that table is used; D and trimming come from the DNA. The repertoire includes 200,000 to 300,000 clones, about 89% of them detected once, and around 1.6% sits in the top ten. The CDR3 spans 18 residues. This entry comes from a study of blood T cell repertoires in COVID-19. Study-wide background: From T cells, B-cell-depleted T cells, or PBMCs came the material, which was cDNA or gDNA.

The chain recombines TRBV21-1 with TRBJ1-4. TRBV21-1 is a known pseudogene. The specimen sequenced was peripheral blood. The sequence was collected from a woman aged 55 to 70 who had recovered from COVID-19. The CDR3 bases are TGTGCCAGCAGCAACTTGGGACACAAGGTCGGGGGGGATGAAAAACTGTTTTTT. Amino acid sequence: CASSNLGHKVGGDEKLFF.